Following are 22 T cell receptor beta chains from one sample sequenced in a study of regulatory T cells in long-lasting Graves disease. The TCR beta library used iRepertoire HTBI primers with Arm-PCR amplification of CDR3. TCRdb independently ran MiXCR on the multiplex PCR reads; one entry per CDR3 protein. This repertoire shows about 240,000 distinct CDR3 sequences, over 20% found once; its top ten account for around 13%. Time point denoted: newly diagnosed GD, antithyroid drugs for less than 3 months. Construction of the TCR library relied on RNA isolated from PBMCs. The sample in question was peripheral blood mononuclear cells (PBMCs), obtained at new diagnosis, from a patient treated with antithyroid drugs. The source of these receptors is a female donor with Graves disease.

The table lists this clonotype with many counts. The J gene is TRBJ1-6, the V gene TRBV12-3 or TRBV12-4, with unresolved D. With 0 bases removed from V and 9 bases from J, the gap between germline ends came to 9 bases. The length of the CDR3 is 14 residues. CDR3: CASSLAASVSPLHF. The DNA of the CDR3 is TGTGCCAGCAGTTTAGCAGCGTCGGTTTCACCCCTCCACTTT.

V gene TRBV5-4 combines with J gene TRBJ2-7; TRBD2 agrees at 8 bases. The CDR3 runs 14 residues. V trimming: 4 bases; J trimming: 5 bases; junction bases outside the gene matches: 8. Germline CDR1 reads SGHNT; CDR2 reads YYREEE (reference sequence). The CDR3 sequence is CASSLQREPNEQYF. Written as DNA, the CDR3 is TGTGCCAGCAGCCTTCAGCGGGAGCCCAACGAGCAGTACTTC. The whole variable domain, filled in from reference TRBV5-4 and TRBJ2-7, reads ETGVTQSPTHLIKTRGQQVTLRCSSQSGHNTVSWYQQALGQGPQFIFQYYREEENGRGNFPPRFSGLQFPNYSSELNVNALELDDSALYLCASSLQREPNEQYFGPGTRLTVT.

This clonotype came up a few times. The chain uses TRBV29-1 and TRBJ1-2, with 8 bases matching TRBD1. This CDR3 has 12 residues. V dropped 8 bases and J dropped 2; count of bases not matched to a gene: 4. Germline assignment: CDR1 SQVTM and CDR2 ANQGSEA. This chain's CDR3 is CSHWTGNYGYTF. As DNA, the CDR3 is TGCAGCCATTGGACAGGGAACTATGGCTACACCTTC.

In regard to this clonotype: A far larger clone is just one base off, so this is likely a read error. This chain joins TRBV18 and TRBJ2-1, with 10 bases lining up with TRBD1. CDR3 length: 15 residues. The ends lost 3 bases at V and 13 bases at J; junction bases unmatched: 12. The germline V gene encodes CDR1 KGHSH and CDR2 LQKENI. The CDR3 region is CASSPSGQGLQTQFF. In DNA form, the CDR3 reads TGTGCCAGCTCACCGTCGGGACAGGGGCTTCAGACCCAGTTCTTC. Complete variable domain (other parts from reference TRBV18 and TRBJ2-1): NAGVMQNPRHLVRRRGQEARLRCSPMKGHSHVYWYRQLPEEGLKFMVYLQKENIIDESGMPKERFSAEFPKEGPSILRIQQVVRGDSAAYFCASSPSGQGLQTQFFGPGTRLTVL.

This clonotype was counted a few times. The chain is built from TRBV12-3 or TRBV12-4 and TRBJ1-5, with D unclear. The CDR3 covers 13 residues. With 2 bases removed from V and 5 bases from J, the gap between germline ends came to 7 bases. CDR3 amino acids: CASSLSVDQPQHF. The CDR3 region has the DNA TGTGCCAGCAGTTTAAGTGTCGATCAGCCCCAGCATTTT.

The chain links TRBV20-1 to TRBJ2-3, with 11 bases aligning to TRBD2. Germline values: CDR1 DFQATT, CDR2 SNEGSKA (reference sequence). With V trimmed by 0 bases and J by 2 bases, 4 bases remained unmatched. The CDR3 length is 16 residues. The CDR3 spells CSARDSGRAVTDTQYF. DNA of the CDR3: TGCAGTGCTAGAGATAGCGGGAGGGCCGTCACAGATACGCAGTATTTT.

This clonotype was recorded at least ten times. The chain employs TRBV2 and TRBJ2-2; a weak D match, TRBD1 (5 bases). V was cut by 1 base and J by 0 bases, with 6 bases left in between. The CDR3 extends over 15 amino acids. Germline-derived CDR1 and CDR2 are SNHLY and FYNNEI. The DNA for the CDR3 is TGTGCCAGCAGTGAAGGCAGGGCGAACACCGGGGAGCTGTTTTTT. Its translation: CASSEGRANTGELFF.

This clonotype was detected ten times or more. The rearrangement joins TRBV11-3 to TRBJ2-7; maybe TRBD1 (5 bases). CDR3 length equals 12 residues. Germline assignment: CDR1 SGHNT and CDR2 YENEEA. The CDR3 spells CATSISRGEQYF. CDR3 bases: TGTGCGACCAGCATCTCAAGGGGAGAGCAGTACTTC.

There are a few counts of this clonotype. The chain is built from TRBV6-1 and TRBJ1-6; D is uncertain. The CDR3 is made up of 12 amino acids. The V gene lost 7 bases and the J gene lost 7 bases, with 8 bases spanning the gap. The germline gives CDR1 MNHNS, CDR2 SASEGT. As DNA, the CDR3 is TGTGCCAGCACCGACGTCAATTCACCCCTCCACTTT. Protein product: CASTDVNSPLHF.

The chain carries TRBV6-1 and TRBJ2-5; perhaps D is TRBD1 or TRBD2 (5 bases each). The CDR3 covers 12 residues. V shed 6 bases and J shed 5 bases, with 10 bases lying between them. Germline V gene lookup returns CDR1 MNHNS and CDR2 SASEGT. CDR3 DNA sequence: TGTGCCAGCAGAGAGGGGCCGGAGACCCAGTACTTC. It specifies CASREGPETQYF.

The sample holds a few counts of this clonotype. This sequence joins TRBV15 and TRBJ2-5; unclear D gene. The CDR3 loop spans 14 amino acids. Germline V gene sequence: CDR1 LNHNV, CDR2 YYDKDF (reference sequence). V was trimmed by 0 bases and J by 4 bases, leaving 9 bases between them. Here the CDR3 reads CATSRDPGLETQYF. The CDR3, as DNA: TGTGCCACCAGCAGAGATCCCGGGTTAGAGACCCAGTACTTC.

The CDR3 reads CARGLAGAVEQFF. DNA for the CDR3: TGTGCCCGGGGACTAGCGGGAGCAGTTGAGCAGTTCTTC. The chain uses TRBV2 and TRBJ2-1; 14 bases agree with TRBD2. This CDR3 spans 13 amino acids. From germline, CDR1 is SNHLY and CDR2 FYNNEI. V lost 11 bases to trimming and J lost 9 bases; unmatched junction nucleotides: 6.

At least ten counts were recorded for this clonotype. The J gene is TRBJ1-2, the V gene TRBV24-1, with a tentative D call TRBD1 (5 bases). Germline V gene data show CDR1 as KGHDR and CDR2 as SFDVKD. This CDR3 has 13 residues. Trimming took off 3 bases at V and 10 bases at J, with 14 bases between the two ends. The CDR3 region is CATSDTSRGDYTF. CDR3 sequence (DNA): TGTGCCACCAGTGATACCTCAAGGGGAGACTACACCTTC.

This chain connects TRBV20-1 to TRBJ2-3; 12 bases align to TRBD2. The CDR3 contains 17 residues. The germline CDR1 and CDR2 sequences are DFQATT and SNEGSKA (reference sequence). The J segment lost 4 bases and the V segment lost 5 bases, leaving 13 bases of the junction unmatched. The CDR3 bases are TGCAGTGCTTCCCCCCCTCTCCTAGCGGGGGGGCCAGATACGCAGTATTTT. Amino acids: CSASPPLLAGGPDTQYF.

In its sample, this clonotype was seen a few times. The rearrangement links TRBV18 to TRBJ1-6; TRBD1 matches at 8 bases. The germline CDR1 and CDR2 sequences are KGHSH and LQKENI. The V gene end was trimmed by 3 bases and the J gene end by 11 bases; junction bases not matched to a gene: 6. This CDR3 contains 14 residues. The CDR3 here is CASSPDRERAPLHF. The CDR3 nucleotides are TGTGCCAGCTCACCGGACAGGGAAAGGGCACCCCTCCACTTT. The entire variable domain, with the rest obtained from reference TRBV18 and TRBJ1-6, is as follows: NAGVMQNPRHLVRRRGQEARLRCSPMKGHSHVYWYRQLPEEGLKFMVYLQKENIIDESGMPKERFSAEFPKEGPSILRIQQVVRGDSAAYFCASSPDRERAPLHFGNGTRLTVT.

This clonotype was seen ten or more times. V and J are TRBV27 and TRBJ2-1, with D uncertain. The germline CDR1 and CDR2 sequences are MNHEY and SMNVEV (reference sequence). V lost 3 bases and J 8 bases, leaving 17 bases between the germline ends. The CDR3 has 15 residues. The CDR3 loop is CASSFLDRLFDEQFF. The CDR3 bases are TGTGCCAGCAGTTTCCTGGACCGCCTTTTCGATGAGCAGTTCTTC.

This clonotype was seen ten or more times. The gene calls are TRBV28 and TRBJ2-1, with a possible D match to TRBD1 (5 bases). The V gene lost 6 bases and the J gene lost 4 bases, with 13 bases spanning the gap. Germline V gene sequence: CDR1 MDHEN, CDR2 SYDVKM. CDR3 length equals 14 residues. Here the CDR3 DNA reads TGTGCCAGCAGGCCCCTGACAGCTTACAATGAGCAGTTCTTC. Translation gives CASRPLTAYNEQFF.

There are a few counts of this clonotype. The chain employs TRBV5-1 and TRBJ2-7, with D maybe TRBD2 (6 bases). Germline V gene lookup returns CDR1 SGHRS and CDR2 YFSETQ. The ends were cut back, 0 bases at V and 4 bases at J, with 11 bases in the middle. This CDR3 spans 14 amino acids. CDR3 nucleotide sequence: TGCGCCAGCAGCTTGGGGACTACCCTTTACGAGCAGTACTTC. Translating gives CASSLGTTLYEQYF.

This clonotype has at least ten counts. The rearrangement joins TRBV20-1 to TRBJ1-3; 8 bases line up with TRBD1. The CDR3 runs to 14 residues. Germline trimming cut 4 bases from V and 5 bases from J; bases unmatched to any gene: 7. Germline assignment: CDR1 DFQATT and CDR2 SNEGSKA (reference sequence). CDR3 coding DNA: TGCAGTGCTAAAACCGGGACAGGACGAAACACCATATATTTT. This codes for CSAKTGTGRNTIYF.

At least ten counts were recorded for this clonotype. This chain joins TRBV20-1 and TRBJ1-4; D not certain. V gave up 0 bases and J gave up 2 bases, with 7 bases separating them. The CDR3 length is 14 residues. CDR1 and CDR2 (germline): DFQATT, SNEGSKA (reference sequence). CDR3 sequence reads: CSARDFGTNEKLFF. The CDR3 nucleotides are TGCAGTGCTAGAGATTTTGGGACTAATGAAAAACTGTTTTTT.

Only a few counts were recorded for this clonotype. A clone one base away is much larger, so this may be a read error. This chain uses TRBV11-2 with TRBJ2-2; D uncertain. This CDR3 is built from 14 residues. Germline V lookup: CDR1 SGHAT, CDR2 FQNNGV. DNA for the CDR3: TGTGCCAACAGCTTAGATCGCGTTGCCGGGGAGCTGTTTTTT. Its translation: CANSLDRVAGELFF.

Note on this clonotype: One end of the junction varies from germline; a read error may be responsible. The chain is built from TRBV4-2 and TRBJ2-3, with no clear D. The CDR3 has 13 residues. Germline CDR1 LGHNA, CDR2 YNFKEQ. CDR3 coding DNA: TGTGCCAACAGCCCCCCGGGCACAGATACGCAGTATTTT. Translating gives CANSPPGTDTQYF.